Below are 20 T cell receptor delta chains sequenced from a single sample in a study of γδ T cells in repeated Plasmodium falciparum infection. TCRdb re-processed the multiplex PCR reads using CATT. The profile covers around 50,000 delta-chain clones, with 1.6% appearing a single time and 8.6% taken by the ten largest. Flow sorting of PBMC yielded separate Vgamma9/Vdelta2+ and Vdelta2-negative gammadelta T cell populations for bulk repertoire analysis. The sample comprised gamma-delta T cells from blood. The receptors stem from a pool of human donors (malaria-infected and uninfected, not separated).

This clone has just a few counts. The translation of this DNA and the TCRdb protein of a much larger clone differ at residue 13, probably owing to a read error; the protein shown here is translated from the DNA. This chain uses TRDV2 with TRDJ1; 10 bases match TRDD3. The J gene, missing from TCRdb, was assigned here through DNA to germline matching. The germline gives CDR1 GEAIGNYY, CDR2 EKD. The CDR3 contains 17 residues. CDR3 in amino acids: CACDILGDTSSTNKLIF. In DNA, the CDR3 is TGTGCCTGTGACATCTTGGGGGATACTTCTTCCACCAATAAACTCATCTTT.

This clone was counted between two and nine times. The TCRdb protein comes from a much larger clone and disagrees with this DNA's translation at residue 13, likely due to a read error; the protein given here is derived from the DNA. This chain uses TRDV1 with TRDJ1; possibly TRDD2 or TRDD3 for D (5 bases each). Trimming removed 2 bases at V and 1 base at J, with 23 bases between. The V gene's germline CDR1 is TSWWSYY and CDR2 QGS. There are 19 residues in the CDR3. CDR3 loop: CALGEIFPRLGLVTDKLIF. CDR3 bases: TGTGCTCTTGGGGAAATCTTCCCCCGATTGGGGCTGGTCACCGATAAACTCATCTTT.

This clone occurred many times. A read error likely explains this, since a far larger clone differs by one base. V gene TRDV2 combines with J gene TRDJ1; D remains unclear. The CDR3 is made up of 16 amino acids. The V end was cut by 3 bases, the J end by 0 bases, with 16 bases between. The germline gives CDR1 GEAIGNYY, CDR2 EKD. CDR3 amino acids: CACDAIYTLYTDKLIF. CDR3 coding DNA: TGTGCCTGTGACGCTATATATACCTTGTACACCGATAAACTCATCTTT.

Turning to this clone: Its ends do not fully match the called genes, so a read error is possible. The chain recombines TRDV1 with TRDJ1, with D possibly being TRDD1 (7 bases). TCRdb records no J gene; here it was assigned by comparing the DNA to germline. The CDR3 sequence is 14 residues long. In germline, CDR1 is TSWWSYY, CDR2 QGS. The CDR3 nucleotides are TGCTCTGGGGAAATAGCGAGGCCCACCGATAAACTCATCTTT. This encodes CSGEIARPTDKLIF.

This clone was picked up a small number of times. A read error is the likely source, as a far larger clone sits one nucleotide away. Other DNA sequences in the same sample also yield this CDR3. In DNA, the CDR3 is TGTGCTCTTGGGGGGACGCACCTTCCCACGATAAACCCCTGGTCCCACGATAAACTCATCTTT. This encodes CALGGTHLPTINPWSHDKLIF. The chain links TRDV1 to TRDJ1; the D gene is possibly TRDD2 (6 bases). TCRdb offers no J gene call, so here the DNA was matched to germline to obtain one. The CDR3 consists of 21 residues. CDR1 TSWWSYY and CDR2 QGS come from the germline V gene. V lost 4 bases and J lost 4, with 34 bases in between.

In this sample, this clone turned up many times. The rearrangement uses TRDV1 and TRDJ3, with TRDD2 identical over 9 bases. V lost 2 bases and J lost 0; bases outside the gene matches: 14. The CDR3 runs 22 residues. Per the germline V gene, CDR1 is TSWWSYY and CDR2 is QGS. The CDR3 DNA reads as TGTGCTCTTGGGGAATCGACCTTCCTACGGGATATTAGCTCCTGGGACACCCGACAGATGTTTTTC. Protein: CALGESTFLRDISSWDTRQMFF.

This clone occurred a few times. For this DNA, TCRdb reports the protein of a much larger clone, which diverges at residue 10, most likely from a read error; the protein presented here is translated directly from the DNA. The rearrangement joins TRDV3 to TRDJ1; D is unclear. The ends were cut back, 3 bases at V and 0 bases at J, with 20 bases in the middle. This CDR3 contains 16 residues. Germline lookup yields CDR1 TVYSNPD and CDR2 GDNSRS (reference sequence). The CDR3, as DNA: TGTGCCTTCATCCGACCCTGTCGGGGTCACACCGATAAACTCATCTTT. It is translated as CAFIRPCRGHTDKLIF.

This clone came up many times. Other nucleotide sequences from this sample produce the same CDR3. The chain couples TRDV1 to TRDJ1, with 9 positions matching TRDD3. V was pared by 1 base and J by 0 bases, with 33 bases of the junction left unmatched. The length of the CDR3 is 26 residues. Germline V gene lookup returns CDR1 TSWWSYY and CDR2 QGS. The DNA of the CDR3 is TGTGCTCTTGGGGAACCTAGCCCCCCTCTATACTACTCGGGGCTACTGGGGGAACCAAACACCGATAAACTCATCTTT. Its protein product is CALGEPSPPLYYSGLLGEPNTDKLIF.

As to this clone: This likely reflects a read error, since a far larger clone is one base away. The sample holds other DNA sequences that translate to the same CDR3. V usage is TRDV2 and J usage is TRDJ1, with 13 bases aligning to TRDD3. As TCRdb names no J gene, one was assigned here on the basis of a DNA match to germline. Germline lookup yields CDR1 GEAIGNYY and CDR2 EKD. The CDR3 length is 21 residues. The chain's CDR3 is CACDSVLMGTGGYAHTDKLIF. CDR3 sequence (DNA): TGCGCCTGTGACTCCGTTTTAATGGGTACTGGGGGATACGCCCACACCGATAAACTCATCTTT.

The chain combines TRDV1 with TRDJ1, with 9 bases that match TRDD3. TCRdb carries no J gene annotation; the J gene was assigned here by matching the DNA with germline. This CDR3 has 16 residues. From germline, CDR1 is TSWWSYY and CDR2 QGS. V was pared by 5 bases and J by 6 bases, with 13 bases of the junction left unmatched. In DNA, the CDR3 is TGTGCTCTTGGGAGGCTACTGGGGGACCAAAGGTATAAACTCATCTTT. This translates into CALGRLLGDQRYKLIF.

Regarding this clone: Translating this DNA gives a protein that differs at residue 20 from the TCRdb one, which belongs to a much larger clone; a read error is likely, and the protein shown is this translation. The V gene reported is TRDV2; the J gene is uncalled; the tabulated D call, TRDD3, remains unverified against the DNA. Germline V lookup: CDR1 GEAIGNYY, CDR2 EKD. The CDR3 loop spans 22 amino acids. The CDR3 reads CAWLFLCSRTGGYGVCTDKPIF. CDR3 nucleotide sequence: TGTGCCTGGCTATTTCTTTGCTCTCGGACTGGGGGATACGGAGTATGCACCGATAAACCCATCTTT.

Comment on this clone: The protein TCRdb gives is from a much larger clone and does not agree with this DNA's translation at residue 16, likely a read error; the protein shown here comes from the DNA. The V and J genes are TRDV1 and TRDJ1; 8 nucleotides line up with TRDD3. Because TCRdb records no J gene, it was assigned here through a match of the DNA to germline. In germline, CDR1 is TSWWSYY, CDR2 QGS. The CDR3 is 19 residues long. CDR3 region: CALGEGGPGLGEYTDRLIF. The CDR3 region has the DNA TGTGCTCTTGGGGAAGGAGGTCCGGGGCTGGGGGAGTACACCGATAGACTCATCTTT.

As concerns this clone: The TCRdb protein comes from a much larger clone and disagrees with this DNA's translation at residue 8, likely due to a read error; the protein given here is derived from the DNA. The V and J genes are TRDV2 and TRDJ1, with 8 bases lining up with TRDD3. Since TCRdb gives no J gene, matching the DNA to germline was used here to assign it. Germline V gives CDR1 GEAIGNYY, CDR2 EKD. Trimming cost V 0 bases and J 0 bases; bases outside gene matches: 14. There are 19 residues in the CDR3. CDR3 nucleotides: TGTGCCTGTGACACCGTTATCCGACTGGGGGTTCGGCACACCGATAAACTCATCTTT. As protein: CACDTVIRLGVRHTDKLIF.

This clone has just a few counts. TCRdb's protein for this DNA is that of a much larger clone and differs from the translation at residue 3, likely a read error; the protein shown is the DNA translation. This chain links TRDV1 with TRDJ1; TRDD3 is a possible D gene (7 bases). Germline matching of the DNA provided the J gene here, since TCRdb leaves it blank. CDR1 is TSWWSYY, CDR2 QGS, per germline. The CDR3 has 19 amino acids. The CDR3 loop reads CAPGDPYPTAWGYTDKLIF. In DNA form, the CDR3 reads TGTGCTCCTGGGGACCCCTATCCTACAGCCTGGGGGTACACCGATAAACTCATCTTT.

This clone was seen only a few times. With only one base between it and a far larger clone, this is likely a read error. This specimen includes other DNA sequences encoding the same CDR3. This chain connects TRDV2 to TRDJ1, with D perhaps matching TRDD3 (5 bases). The J gene comes from matching the DNA to germline here; TCRdb lacks it. The CDR3 consists of 21 residues. V was shortened by 0 bases and J by 0 bases, with 28 bases between the two germline ends. Looked up from germline, CDR1 is GEAIGNYY and CDR2 is EKD. This chain's CDR3 is CACDTGFFTGGFAEDTDKLIF. The DNA for the CDR3 is TGTGCCTGTGACACCGGCTTCTTTACTGGAGGATTCGCTGAGGACACCGATAAACTCATCTTT.

A note on this clone: TCRdb's entry gives the protein of a much larger clone, which mismatches this DNA's translation at residue 11, likely from a read error; the protein reported here is translated from the DNA. The J gene is TRDJ1, the V gene TRDV1; 7 bases map to TRDD3. TCRdb gives no J gene; it was assigned here by matching the DNA to germline. With V trimmed by 3 bases and J by 0 bases, 22 bases remained unmatched. Germline CDR1 TSWWSYY, CDR2 QGS. The CDR3 loop spans 21 amino acids. As DNA, the CDR3 is TGTGCTCTTGGGGATCTGGACGGTACTGGGGAATACGTCATATACACCGATAAACTCATCTTT. It codes for CALGDLDGTGEYVIYTDKLIF.

With regard to this clone: TCRdb assigns this DNA the protein of a much larger clone, which departs from its translation at residue 14; this likely reflects a read error, and the protein shown comes from translating the DNA. The V call is TRDV1, the J call TRDJ1, with TRDD3 matching over 9 bases. TCRdb lists no J gene, so it was determined here by aligning the DNA to germline. This CDR3 has 17 amino acids. Germline V gene lookup returns CDR1 TSWWSYY and CDR2 QGS. The V and J ends lost 1 base and 9 bases, in that order; junction bases with no gene match: 15. The CDR3 spells CALGEPPHDWGKEELIF. The CDR3 nucleotides read TGTGCTCTTGGGGAACCCCCTCATGACTGGGGGAAGGAAGAACTCATCTTT.

This clone was detected a few times. A much larger clone is a single base away; this may be a read error. The chain couples TRDV2 to TRDJ3; possible D gene TRDD3, 6 bases. Germline CDR1 is GEAIGNYY and CDR2 is EKD. The CDR3 loop spans 19 amino acids. CDR3 amino acids: CACDTVWGPSSWDTRQMFF. The CDR3 DNA reads TGTGCCTGTGACACCGTCTGGGGTCCTAGCTCCTGGGACACCAGACAGATGTTTTTC.

There are many counts of this clone. A read error likely explains why the TCRdb protein, taken from a much larger clone, differs from this DNA's translation at residue 8; the protein shown is translated from the DNA. This chain connects TRDV1 to TRDJ1; the match to TRDD3 covers 13 bases. In germline, CDR1 is TSWWSYY, CDR2 QGS. This CDR3 region has 22 residues. The V and J ends lost 5 bases and 2 bases, in that order; junction bases with no gene match: 23. DNA of the CDR3: TGTGCTCTTGGGCTCCCATTAAGCCGTAGTACTGGGGGATACGGTACTACCGATAAACTCATCTTT. Its protein product is CALGLPLSRSTGGYGTTDKLIF.

This clone was observed a few times. The TCRdb protein comes from a much larger clone and disagrees with this DNA's translation at residue 16, likely due to a read error; the protein given here is derived from the DNA. The chain recombines TRDV1 with TRDJ1; 8 nucleotides align to TRDD2. Germline lookup yields CDR1 TSWWSYY and CDR2 QGS. The CDR3 length is 21 residues. The CDR3 DNA reads TGTGCTCTTGGGGAGGGCCTTCCTATTGCCTCGGGGGTTCAGGTGGGAGATAAACTCATTTTT. Translation gives CALGEGLPIASGVQVGDKLIF.